This TCR beta chain was sequenced during a study of T cell changes during pregnancy in multiple sclerosis. Clones were sequenced by immunoSEQ multiplex PCR, and TCRdb holds only the in-frame ones, with some missing. The sample holds some 75,000 clones, roughly 95% seen once. Trimming removed 6 bases from V and 1 base from J; junction bases left unmatched: 12. Looked up from germline, CDR1 is ENHRY and CDR2 is SYGVKD. This CDR3 has 16 amino acids. This rearrangement joins TRBV10-3 to TRBJ2-7; 7 nucleotides agree with TRBD2. The sequences come from peripheral blood, collected in the second trimester of pregnancy. This TCR was sampled from a female donor with multiple sclerosis, enrolled in a pregnancy study. CDR3 region: CAIRGSGGKGSYEQYF. CDR3 DNA sequence: TGTGCCATCAGGGGGTCGGGGGGAAAAGGGTCCTACGAGCAGTACTTC.